These 20 T cell receptor beta chains share one sample of origin, sequenced in a study of CD8+ T cells in alopecia areata. Extraction and reverse transcription of RNA yielded cDNA as the sequencing template. Repertoires were generated with immunoSEQ multiplex PCR, while TCRdb's copy carries only in-frame clones and drops some. The record shows roughly 260,000 clones for this sample, with no singletons present. Pooled cutaneous lymph node cells were sorted using CD4, CD8alpha, NKG2D, NKG2ACE and other markers. The sequencing sample was made of CD4+ T cells sorted from a lymph node. These receptors were collected from a C3H/HeJ mouse with alopecia areata. MHC haplotype here: H2-k.

In regard to this clone: The genes and germline here are from mouse. Other DNA sequences within the sample encode an identical CDR3. CDR3 DNA (partial): TGTGCCAGCAGTGGACAGGGCCAAAAC. Its translation: CASSGQGQN. The full CDR3 is CASSGQGQNTLYF. This chain links TRBV13-1 with TRBJ2-4, with TRBD1 matching 7 bases. The read finishes 4 residues shy of the CDR3 end, and the germline J gene is used to complete it. The CDR3 consists of 13 residues. Germline values: CDR1 NSHNY, CDR2 SYGAGN. J gave up 3 bases and V 3 bases, and 1 base lay outside the gene matches.

This clone was detected a few times. Gene names are the mouse ones. Coverage ceases 4 residues before the CDR3 finishes, and the germline J gene fills in the end. The chain is built from TRBV1 and TRBJ2-5, with 10 positions matching TRBD2. CDR1 and CDR2 from the germline V gene are NSQYPW and LRSPGD (reference sequence). This CDR3 spans 16 amino acids. V dropped 3 bases and J dropped 0; count of bases not matched to a gene: 3. The covered CDR3 bases are TGCACCTGCAGTGCCGGGACTGGGGCTAACCAAGAC. It codes for CTCSAGTGANQD. The full-length CDR3 reads as CTCSAGTGANQDTQYF.

This clone was observed a handful of times. Gene and germline names: mouse. Read sequence stops 4 residues before the CDR3 end, and the germline J gene provides the missing end. Other DNA sequences in this specimen translate into the identical CDR3. This chain links TRBV13-1 with TRBJ2-3; no reliable D call. The CDR3 runs 15 residues. Germline V gene lookup returns CDR1 NSHNY and CDR2 SYGAGN. V was shortened by 2 bases and J by 3 bases, with 13 bases between the two germline ends. The DNA read from the CDR3 is TGTGCCAGCAGTGACGCCGGTGGGTTGGCAGAA. Amino acids: CASSDAGGLAE. The CDR3, in full, reads CASSDAGGLAETLYF.

Regarding this clone: Germline and genes: mouse. This CDR3 is CASSPTGSETLYF. The sequenced part of the CDR3 DNA is TGTGCCAGCAGCCCGACAGGGTCAGAA. The V gene is TRBV5, the J gene TRBJ2-3; 7 positions match TRBD1. The read terminates 4 residues before the CDR3 end, so the remaining end is supplied by the germline J gene. Germline CDR1 and CDR2: LGHNA and YNLKQL (reference sequence). The CDR3 extends over 13 amino acids. Losses at the gene ends were 4 bases for V and 4 bases for J; bases not matched to a gene: 2.

Note on this clone: Gene names and germline refer to mouse. The CDR3 end falls 4 residues outside the read, so it is completed with the germline J gene. The chain has TRBV1 and TRBJ2-4; 11 nucleotides agree with TRBD2. The germline gives CDR1 NSQYPW, CDR2 LRSPGD (reference sequence). With V trimmed by 4 bases and J by 1 base, 4 bases remained unmatched. This CDR3 contains 16 residues. CDR3 DNA, as far as it was read: TGCACCTGCAGTGGAGACTGGGGGGGTCGTCAAAAC. Translation gives CTCSGDWGGRQN. The full-length CDR3 reads as CTCSGDWGGRQNTLYF. The full variable domain, its missing parts supplied by reference TRBV1 and TRBJ2-4, is VTLLEQNPRWRLVPRGQAVNLRCILKNSQYPWMSWYQQDLQKQLQWLFTLRSPGDKEVKSLPGADYLATRVTDTELRLQVANMSQGRTLYCTCSGDWGGRQNTLYFGAGTRLSVL.

This clone appeared a few times. Gene names and germline refer to mouse. The observed sequence ends 4 residues before the CDR3 terminus, with the missing tail filled in from the germline J gene. This chain connects TRBV19 to TRBJ2-5, with 11 nucleotides matching TRBD2. Trimming at V came to 2 bases and at J to 2 bases, leaving 1 base not matched to a gene. Per germline, CDR1 FNHDT and CDR2 SITEND (reference sequence). The CDR3 has 15 amino acids. CDR3 loop: CASSIGLGGQDTQYF. Incomplete CDR3 DNA: TGTGCCAGCAGTATCGGACTGGGGGGCCAAGAC. The variable domain in full, with the rest retrieved from reference TRBV19 and TRBJ2-5, is GGIITQTPKFLIGQEGQKLTLKCQQNFNHDTMYWYRQDSGKGLRLIYYSITENDLQKGDLSEGYDASREKKSSFSLTVTSAQKNEMAVFLCASSIGLGGQDTQYFGPGTRLLVL.

There are a few counts of this clone. Each gene name is a mouse one. The read gets to within 4 residues of the CDR3 end, and the germline J gene fills in the rest. Additional DNA sequences in this sample encode the identical CDR3. The chain employs TRBV19 and TRBJ2-5; D gene unclear. The CDR3 loop spans 13 amino acids. V shed 4 bases and J shed 0 bases, with 6 bases lying between them. Germline-derived CDR1 and CDR2 are FNHDT and SITEND (reference sequence). The part of the CDR3 DNA that was read is TGTGCCAGCAGTGAGGGTAACCAAGAC. It encodes CASSEGNQD. From start to end, the CDR3 is CASSEGNQDTQYF.

This clone was counted between two and nine times. Gene names and germline refer to mouse. The read ends 4 residues early relative to the CDR3; the germline J gene fills the gap. The V and J genes are TRBV13-1 and TRBJ1-1; 9 bases fit TRBD1. Germline V gene data show CDR1 as NSHNY and CDR2 as SYGAGN. This CDR3 spans 13 amino acids. The sequenced CDR3 bases are TGTGCCAGCTCGGGACAGGGCGGCCGA. Its protein product is CASSGQGGR. From start to end, the CDR3 is CASSGQGGREVFF.

This clone was seen repeatedly, ten times or more. Mouse gene names and germline throughout. The read falls 3 residues short of the CDR3 end, and the missing part is taken from the germline J gene. The rearrangement joins TRBV17 to TRBJ1-6; no clear D. TRBJ1-6 is labeled an ORF, and its function is uncertain. CDR3 size: 13 residues. The V and J ends lost 6 bases and 7 bases respectively, with 10 bases between them. CDR1 MNHDT and CDR2 YYDKIL come from the germline V gene. CDR3 residues: CASSENSNSPLYF. The CDR3 bases that were read are TGTGCTAGCAGCGAGAACAGCAATTCGCCC.

Concerning this clone: Gene names are the mouse ones. The read stops 4 residues short of the end of the CDR3; the missing end is completed from the germline J gene. The V gene is TRBV13-1, the J gene TRBJ2-2; 12 bases align to TRBD2. CDR1 NSHNY and CDR2 SYGAGN come from the germline V gene. CDR3 size: 17 residues. V lost 0 bases, J lost 2 bases, and 2 bases stayed unmatched. The CDR3 is CASSDATGGANTGQLYF. The part of the CDR3 DNA that was read is TGTGCCAGCAGTGATGCGACTGGGGGGGCGAACACCGGG.

Concerning this clone itself: Each gene name is a mouse one. The read is 4 residues too short to cover the CDR3 end, so that end is filled in from the germline J gene. The J gene is TRBJ1-2, the V gene TRBV14; perhaps TRBD1 as D (6 bases). The CDR3 extends over 15 amino acids. Germline V lookup: CDR1 SGHDT, CDR2 FRDEAV. Trimming removed 3 bases at V and 1 base at J, with 13 bases between. CDR3 in amino acids: CASSSPGTRNSDYTF. CDR3 DNA (partial): TGTGCCAGCAGTTCTCCCGGGACAAGAAACTCC.

A word on this clone: The genes and germline here are from mouse. The read finishes 4 residues shy of the CDR3 end, and the germline J gene is used to complete it. V and J are TRBV13-3 and TRBJ1-1, with D possibly TRBD1 on 5 matching bases. The germline gives CDR1 NNHDY, CDR2 SYVADS. V was clipped by 2 bases and J by 4 bases, with 9 bases between them. There are 13 residues in the CDR3. CDR3 sequence: CASSDRVSTEVFF. CDR3 DNA, as far as it was read: TGTGCCAGCAGTGACAGGGTATCCACA.

Details on this clone: Here the gene names and germline are mouse. The CDR3 goes on 4 residues after the read ends, and that part is filled in from the germline J gene. This sequence joins TRBV13-1 and TRBJ1-1; D not resolved. This CDR3 is 12 amino acids long. Germline V gene lookup returns CDR1 NSHNY and CDR2 SYGAGN. With 5 bases removed from V and 0 bases from J, the gap between germline ends came to 5 bases. The CDR3: CASSSANTEVFF. CDR3 bases read: TGTGCCAGCAGCAGTGCAAACACA.

Concerning this clone itself: The genes are named according to mouse. The read terminates 4 residues before the CDR3 end, so the remaining end is supplied by the germline J gene. The sample contains more than one DNA sequence encoding this CDR3. V is TRBV13-1 and J is TRBJ1-1, with 7 bases aligning to TRBD1. From germline, CDR1 is NSHNY and CDR2 SYGAGN. The V gene end was trimmed by 5 bases and the J gene end by 0 bases; junction bases not matched to a gene: 4. CDR3 length: 14 amino acids. CDR3: CASRPGTANTEVFF. CDR3 DNA, as far as it was read: TGTGCCAGCAGGCCCGGGACAGCAAACACA.

This clone has at least ten counts. All gene names here are mouse names. The observed sequence ends 4 residues before the CDR3 terminus, with the missing tail filled in from the germline J gene. This rearrangement joins TRBV5 to TRBJ2-1; unclear D gene. V dropped 1 base and J dropped 5 bases, with 3 bases sitting between them. The CDR3 length is 12 residues. CDR1 and CDR2 (germline): LGHNA, YNLKQL (reference sequence). CDR3 in amino acids: CASSQVDAEQFF. The CDR3 DNA, read in part, is TGTGCCAGCAGCCAAGTGGATGCT.

This clone was detected only a few times. The germline and genes are mouse ones. The CDR3 is cut off 4 residues early in the read; its end comes from the germline J gene. V and J are TRBV19 and TRBJ2-2; perhaps TRBD1 as D (6 bases). V lost 1 base to trimming and J lost 1 base, with 8 bases between them. Germline V lookup: CDR1 FNHDT, CDR2 SITEND (reference sequence). The CDR3 spans 15 residues. The sequenced part of the CDR3 DNA is TGTGCCAGCAGTATAACAGGGATAAACACCGGG. It yields the protein CASSITGINTG. The full CDR3 sequence reads CASSITGINTGQLYF.

This clone was seen only a few times. Genes and germline come from the mouse. The CDR3 end lies 3 residues beyond the end of the read and is filled in from the germline J gene. At the DNA level, this CDR3 is encoded by other sequences in the same sample as well. This sequence joins TRBV1 and TRBJ1-6; 8 nucleotides match TRBD1. TRBJ1-6 is identified as an open reading frame with a role that is uncertain. The CDR3 sequence is 14 residues long. CDR1 and CDR2 (germline): NSQYPW, LRSPGD (reference sequence). Trimming at V came to 3 bases and at J to 7 bases, leaving 2 bases not matched to a gene. CDR3 sequence: CTCSARGRNSPLYF. The CDR3 bases that were read are TGCACCTGCAGTGCCAGGGGGCGGAATTCGCCC.

This clone was counted between two and nine times. Gene names follow the mouse nomenclature. The CDR3 end is not reached by the read, which stops 4 residues before it; the germline J gene fills it in. This chain uses TRBV19 with TRBJ2-1; 7 bases line up with TRBD2. The CDR3 contains 12 residues. Germline assignment: CDR1 FNHDT and CDR2 SITEND (reference sequence). The CDR3 spells CASSLDWAEQFF. CDR3 DNA, as far as it was read: TGTGCCAGCAGCCTGGACTGGGCT.

Points on this clone: Gene names denote mouse genes. The CDR3 sequence: CASRHTGNYAEQFF. The covered CDR3 bases are TGTGCCAGCAGACACACAGGGAACTATGCT. The chain carries TRBV13-1 and TRBJ2-1, with a possible D match to TRBD1 (6 bases). The read finishes 4 residues shy of the CDR3 end, and the germline J gene is used to complete it. The CDR3 is 14 amino acids. The germline V gene encodes CDR1 NSHNY and CDR2 SYGAGN. V was cut by 5 bases and J by 1 base, with 10 bases left in between.

As concerns this clone: The gene symbols are mouse symbols. Read sequence stops 4 residues before the CDR3 end, and the germline J gene provides the missing end. This chain links TRBV29 with TRBJ1-1; perhaps TRBD1 as D (6 bases). Germline V gives CDR1 MSHET, CDR2 SYDVDS. CDR3 length equals 13 residues. The DNA read from the CDR3 is TGTGCTAGCAGAGAAACAGGGAGTGGA. Translated, it gives CASRETGSG. The complete CDR3 reads CASRETGSGEVFF.